These 18 T cell receptor beta chains came from one sample sequenced in a study of cytomegalovirus exposure and HLA in healthy donors. The PCR used 60 Vbeta and 13 Jbeta primers. The method was immunoSEQ multiplex PCR; TCRdb's version includes in-frame clones alone and lacks a portion of them. The sample holds about 200,000 clones, approximately 79% seen once. The sequenced sample consisted of PBMCs. These receptors were taken from a girl between 10 and 17 years old in good health and CMV-seropositive.

The chain joins TRBV7-2 to TRBJ2-3, with D maybe TRBD2 (5 bases). V lost 2 bases, J lost 2 bases, and 8 bases lay in between. Germline CDR1 reads SGHTA; CDR2 reads FQGNSA. The CDR3 is made up of 14 amino acids. The chain's CDR3 is CASSLTGYTDTQYF. The DNA for the CDR3 is TGTGCCAGCAGCTTAACGGGGTACACAGATACGCAGTATTTT.

This sequence joins TRBV11-2 and TRBJ2-1; a weak D match, TRBD2 (7 bases). The germline CDR1 and CDR2 sequences are SGHAT and FQNNGV. The CDR3 runs to 17 residues. V lost 5 bases, J lost 5 bases, and 22 bases lay in between. Written as DNA, the CDR3 is TGTGCCAGCAGCGCACAGCCTGGGGGGGCGGGGAACAATGAGCAGTTCTTC. Its translation is CASSAQPGGAGNNEQFF.

The chain joins TRBV7-9 to TRBJ2-5; perhaps TRBD1 as D (6 bases). This CDR3 has 13 amino acids. Germline V gene lookup returns CDR1 SEHNR and CDR2 FQNEAQ (reference sequence). V lost 6 bases, J lost 5 bases, and 13 bases lay in between. CDR3 nucleotide sequence: TGTGCCAGCAGACCAACAGGGTTGGAGACCCAGTACTTC. Its protein product is CASRPTGLETQYF.

The gene calls are TRBV6-1 and TRBJ2-5; a weak D match, TRBD1 (6 bases). This CDR3 is 12 amino acids long. Trimming removed 6 bases at V and 4 bases at J, with 9 bases between. Germline CDR1 and CDR2: MNHNS and SASEGT. CDR3 nucleotide sequence: TGTGCCAGCAGCCAGGGGTTAGAGACCCAGTACTTC. Its translation is CASSQGLETQYF.

The chain combines TRBV9 with TRBJ1-2, with D possibly matching TRBD1 (6 bases). The germline V and J ends were trimmed by 7 bases and 1 base, with 14 bases remaining between them. This CDR3 has 14 amino acids. The germline CDR1 and CDR2 sequences are SGDLS and YYNGEE. CDR3 nucleotides: TGTGCCAGCGGGCAGGGGAACAATAACTATGGCTACACCTTC. Amino acids: CASGQGNNNYGYTF.

The chain couples TRBV19 to TRBJ2-1; TRBD2 aligns across 9 bases. This CDR3 spans 14 amino acids. Germline V gene lookup returns CDR1 LNHDA and CDR2 SQIVND (reference sequence). V was clipped by 8 bases and J by 4 bases; unmatched bases: 6. The chain's CDR3 is CASERGDSYNEQFF. The CDR3 region has the DNA TGTGCCAGTGAGCGGGGGGACTCTTACAATGAGCAGTTCTTC.

This clone was detected only a few times. This chain connects TRBV2 to TRBJ2-1; 11 nucleotides match TRBD2. V lost 7 bases and J lost 7; bases outside the gene matches: 6. The CDR3 totals 14 residues. Germline V lookup: CDR1 SNHLY, CDR2 FYNNEI. The CDR3 coding sequence is TGTGCCAGCAATTCGGGACTAGCGGCTAATGAGCAGTTCTTC. This codes for CASNSGLAANEQFF.

The chain is built from TRBV30 and TRBJ2-2; possibly TRBD1 for D (5 bases). CDR1 and CDR2 (germline): GTSNPN, SVGIG (reference sequence). V was cut by 0 bases and J by 8 bases, with 13 bases left in between. The CDR3 loop spans 14 amino acids. The CDR3: CAWSVDTGRGELFF. The CDR3 nucleotides are TGTGCCTGGAGTGTGGACACCGGCCGAGGGGAGCTGTTTTTT.

CDR3 amino acids: CASSSTVGLAGDLAAYEQYF. CDR3 DNA: TGTGCCAGCAGCTCTACCGTGGGACTAGCGGGGGACCTAGCCGCCTACGAGCAGTACTTC. The V gene is TRBV5-8, the J gene TRBJ2-7, with 14 bases aligning to TRBD2. The germline V gene has CDR1 SGHTS and CDR2 YDEGEE. This CDR3 comprises 20 residues. V shed 3 bases, J shed 2 bases, and the junction held 16 bases outside the gene matches.

The chain couples TRBV7-9 to TRBJ2-7, with 8 bases aligning to TRBD1. CDR3 length: 13 residues. V dropped 5 bases and J dropped 3; count of bases not matched to a gene: 3. Germline V lookup: CDR1 SEHNR, CDR2 FQNEAQ (reference sequence). The CDR3 is CASSRGQGYEQYF. CDR3 DNA: TGTGCCAGCAGCCGTGGACAGGGCTACGAGCAGTACTTC. Full variable domain (remainder filled in from reference TRBV7-9 and TRBJ2-7): DTGVSQNPRHKITKRGQNVTFRCDPISEHNRLYWYRQTLGQGPEFLTYFQNEAQLEKSRLLSDRFSAERPKGSFSTLEIQRTEQGDSAMYLCASSRGQGYEQYFGPGTRLTVT.

The V and J genes are TRBV19 and TRBJ2-3; 12 nucleotides match TRBD2. With 6 bases clipped from V and 6 bases from J, the junction kept 7 bases outside the gene matches. The CDR3 extends over 15 amino acids. The germline V gene encodes CDR1 LNHDA and CDR2 SQIVND (reference sequence). DNA for the CDR3: TGTGCCAGTAGCACCCTAGCGGGGGGGCCCGATACGCAGTATTTT. Protein: CASSTLAGGPDTQYF. Full variable domain (rest looked up from reference TRBV19 and TRBJ2-3): DGGITQSPKYLFRKEGQNVTLSCEQNLNHDAMYWYRQDPGQGLRLIYYSQIVNDFQKGDIAEGYSVSREKKESFPLTVTSAQKNPTAFYLCASSTLAGGPDTQYFGPGTRLTVL.

J is TRBJ2-7 and V is TRBV6-5; TRBD1 agrees at 7 bases. The CDR3 sequence is 15 residues long. The V gene's germline CDR1 is MNHEY and CDR2 SVGAGI. With V trimmed by 3 bases and J by 3 bases, 8 bases remained unmatched. The CDR3 DNA sequence: TGTGCCAGCAGTTATCCCAGGGACAGACTCTACGAGCAGTACTTC. Encoded protein: CASSYPRDRLYEQYF.

The chain joins TRBV2 to TRBJ2-7, with no clear D. V lost 3 bases, J lost 5 bases, and 11 bases lay in between. The CDR3 spans 13 residues. Germline V CDR1 and CDR2: SNHLY, FYNNEI. The chain's CDR3 is CASSEAGFNEQYF. The CDR3 DNA reads TGTGCCAGCAGTGAGGCAGGTTTCAACGAGCAGTACTTC.

The rearrangement links TRBV6-1 to TRBJ1-5; TRBD1 matches at 7 bases. The germline V gene has CDR1 MNHNS and CDR2 SASEGT. The CDR3 has 14 amino acids. V shed 3 bases, J shed 4 bases, and the junction held 3 bases outside the gene matches. DNA of the CDR3: TGTGCCAGCAGTGAGGGACAGACAAATCAGCCCCAGCATTTT. Protein: CASSEGQTNQPQHF.

CDR3 loop: CASAMELANTGELFF. CDR3 DNA sequence: TGTGCCAGCGCGATGGAACTAGCGAACACCGGGGAGCTGTTTTTT. The chain combines TRBV7-9 with TRBJ2-2; weak D call: TRBD2 (5 bases). This CDR3 is 15 amino acids long. CDR1 and CDR2 (germline): SEHNR, FQNEAQ (reference sequence). The germline V and J ends were trimmed by 8 bases and 0 bases, with 13 bases remaining between them.

As DNA, the CDR3 is TGTGCCAGCAGTGATGTAACAGGGCGGCGCGAAAAACTGTTTTTT. Translating gives CASSDVTGRREKLFF. The rearrangement links TRBV2 to TRBJ1-4; TRBD1 is a possible D gene (6 bases). Per germline, CDR1 SNHLY and CDR2 FYNNEI. The CDR3 runs to 15 residues. Trimming removed 3 bases from V and 8 bases from J, with 16 bases in between.

The rearrangement links TRBV5-4 to TRBJ1-3, with a weak D call TRBD1 (5 bases). The CDR3 loop spans 15 amino acids. Trimming left V 0 bases short and J 4 bases short, with 11 bases between. Germline assignment: CDR1 SGHNT and CDR2 YYREEE (reference sequence). The CDR3 loop reads CASSLDRIRGNTIYF. Here the CDR3 DNA reads TGTGCCAGCAGCTTGGACAGGATACGAGGAAACACCATATATTTT.

The V and J genes are TRBV19 and TRBJ1-2, with D uncertain. The CDR3 has 15 amino acids. Trimming removed 1 base at V and 8 bases at J, with 17 bases between. In germline, CDR1 is LNHDA, CDR2 SQIVND (reference sequence). CDR3 amino acids: CASSIGGERIPGYTF. The CDR3 coding sequence is TGTGCCAGTAGTATAGGAGGAGAGCGAATACCCGGCTACACCTTC.